The sample holds many counts of the clone carrying this T cell receptor beta chain. This specimen comes from a study of neurological immune-mediated disorders. The germline V gene encodes CDR1 SGHDN and CDR2 FVKESK. The junction had 10 bases not matched to a gene; V was cut back by 5 bases and J by 5 bases. CDR3 length: 16 residues. With 10-nucleotide random UMIs included, cDNA was synthesized by 5'RACE. Via MiXCR, TCRdb re-called the 5' RACE reads, giving one row per CDR3 protein. This table has roughly 120,000 distinct CDR3 sequences, roughly 3.4% appearing once. The chain couples TRBV14 to TRBJ2-3, with 10 bases lining up with TRBD1. Sequencing was done on a sample of PBMCs. This TCR came from a woman in her 30s with multiple sclerosis. The DNA for the CDR3 is TGTGCCAGCAGCGGCCCGAGACAGGGGGCCGGAGATACGCAGTATTTT. It is translated as CASSGPRQGAGDTQYF.